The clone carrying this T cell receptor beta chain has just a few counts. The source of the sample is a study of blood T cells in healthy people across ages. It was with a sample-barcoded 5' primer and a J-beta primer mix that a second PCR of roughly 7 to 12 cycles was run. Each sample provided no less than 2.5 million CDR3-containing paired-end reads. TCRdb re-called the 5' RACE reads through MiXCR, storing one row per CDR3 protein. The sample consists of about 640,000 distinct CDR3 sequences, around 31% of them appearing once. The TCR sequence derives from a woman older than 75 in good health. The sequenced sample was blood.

For the CDR3, the DNA is TGTGCCAGCACCGGAACAGGGGTATTAGTTTCACCCCTCCACTTT. It translates to CASTGTGVLVSPLHF. This rearrangement joins TRBV2 to TRBJ1-6; 7 bases are shared with TRBD1. Germline loops: CDR1 SNHLY, CDR2 FYNNEI. The CDR3 runs to 15 residues. V was clipped by 7 bases and J by 9 bases; unmatched bases: 12.